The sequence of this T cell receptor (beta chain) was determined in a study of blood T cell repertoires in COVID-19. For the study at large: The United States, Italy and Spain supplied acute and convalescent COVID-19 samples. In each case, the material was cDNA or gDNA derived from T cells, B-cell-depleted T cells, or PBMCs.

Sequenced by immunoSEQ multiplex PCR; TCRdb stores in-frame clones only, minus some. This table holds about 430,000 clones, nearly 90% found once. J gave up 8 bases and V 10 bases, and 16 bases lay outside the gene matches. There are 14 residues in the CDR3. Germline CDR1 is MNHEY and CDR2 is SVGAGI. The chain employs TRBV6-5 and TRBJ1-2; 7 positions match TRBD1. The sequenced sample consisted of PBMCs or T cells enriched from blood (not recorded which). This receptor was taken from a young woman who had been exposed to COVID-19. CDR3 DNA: TGTGCCACAAATACCGGGACAGCTAGCGGGGGCTACACCTTC. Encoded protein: CATNTGTASGGYTF.